This T cell receptor (beta chain) was retrieved from a study of memory CD4+ T cells and cytomegalovirus serostatus. Overall study: Donors were healthy Belgian adults, several CMV seropositive and approximately 25 seronegative.

The CDR3 has 14 amino acids. Germline CDR1 reads GTSNPN; CDR2 reads SVGIG (reference sequence). V lost 1 base to trimming and J lost 1 base, with 8 bases between them. Findings and caveats of the study: Median bootstrapped AUC for CMV status was just under 0.97 originally, about 0.9 US-trained. Each of 65 to 75 CMV-associated TCRbeta sequences occurred in one to five individuals.

Here immunoSEQ multiplex PCR was the method, and the copy in TCRdb shows in-frame clones only, minus some. The table lists some 54,000 clones, more than 70% of them singletons. Single viable CD3+CD4+CD8-CD45RO+ cells were sorted as the memory CD4+ T cells. Donors' CMV status reflects serum IgG against pp150, pp28, p38, p52. As regards this clone: Its specificity is not known.

The TCR was taken from an adult in good health and CMV-seropositive. Source material: memory CD4+ T cells from blood. This chain uses TRBV30 with TRBJ1-5; no firm D call. Here the CDR3 reads CAWSGGYSNQPQHF. The CDR3 DNA follows: TGTGCCTGGAGTGGGGGTTACAGCAATCAGCCCCAGCATTTT.